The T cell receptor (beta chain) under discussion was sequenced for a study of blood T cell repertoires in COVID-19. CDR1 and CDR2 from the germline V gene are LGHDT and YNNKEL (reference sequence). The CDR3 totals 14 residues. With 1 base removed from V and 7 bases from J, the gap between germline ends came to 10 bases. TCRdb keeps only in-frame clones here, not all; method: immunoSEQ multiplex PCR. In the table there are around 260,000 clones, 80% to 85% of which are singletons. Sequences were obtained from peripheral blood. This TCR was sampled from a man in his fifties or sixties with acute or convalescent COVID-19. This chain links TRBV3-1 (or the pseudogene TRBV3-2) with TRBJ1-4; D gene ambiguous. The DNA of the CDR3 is TGTGCCAGCAGCCAAGGTGGGCACTTTGAAAAACTGTTTTTT. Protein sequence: CASSQGGHFEKLFF.